The 14 T cell receptor beta chains presented below share a single source sample, sequenced in a study of T-cell reconstitution after alpha-beta-depleted transplantation in children. A TCRbeta library incorporating unique molecular identifiers was prepared. TCRdb recomputed calls from the PCR reads with MiXCR, one row per CDR3 protein. The table includes about 980,000 distinct CDR3 sequences, 25% to 35% detected once. Sequences were derived from PBMCs, mostly from graft donor cells, sampled 360 days after TCRalphabeta/CD19-depleted stem cell transplant. The receptors come from a boy under three years old who had a stem cell transplant for SCID, so the T cells may come from the graft donor.

A few counts support this clonotype. J is TRBJ2-7 and V is TRBV27, with D tentatively TRBD1 (5 bases). Trimming left V 3 bases short and J 2 bases short, with 11 bases between. Germline-derived CDR1 and CDR2 are MNHEY and SMNVEV (reference sequence). The CDR3 is made up of 14 amino acids. The chain's CDR3 is CASSFSRAAYEQYF. The CDR3 DNA reads as TGTGCCAGCAGTTTTTCCAGGGCCGCCTACGAGCAGTACTTC.

The chain recombines TRBV11-1 with TRBJ2-3; 10 bases align to TRBD1. Germline CDR1 reads SGHAT; CDR2 reads FQDESV (reference sequence). With 2 bases clipped from V and 1 base from J, the junction kept 12 bases outside the gene matches. The length of the CDR3 is 19 residues. The CDR3 nucleotides are TGTGCCAGCAGCTTATGGGCGGCTCCCGGGACAGGGGGCACAGATACGCAGTATTTT. It is translated as CASSLWAAPGTGGTDTQYF. The complete variable domain, with remaining parts taken from reference TRBV11-1 and TRBJ2-3, reads EAEVAQSPRYKITEKSQAVAFWCDPISGHATLYWYRQILGQGPELLVQFQDESVVDDSQLPKDRFSAERLKGVDSTLKIQPAELGDSAMYLCASSLWAAPGTGGTDTQYFGPGTRLTVL.

The chain uses TRBV24-1 and TRBJ1-4; D gene uncertain. CDR1 and CDR2 from the germline V gene are KGHDR and SFDVKD. Trimming left V 4 bases short and J 8 bases short, with 16 bases between. This CDR3 is built from 15 residues. The CDR3 DNA sequence: TGTGCCACCAGTGACCCGGGTGGGCTGAGGGAAAAACTGTTTTTT. Residues: CATSDPGGLREKLFF.

The table lists this clonotype with a few counts. The chain carries TRBV21-1 and TRBJ2-7; the D call TRBD1 from the table was never checked on the DNA. TRBV21-1 counts as a pseudogene. The CDR3 sequence is 22 residues long. The CDR3 loop is CASSKEKGQGASGPIDTYEQYF. The CDR3 DNA is TGTGCCAGCAGCAAAGAGAAGGGACAGGGGGCGTCCGGCCCTATCGATACCTACGAGCAGTACTTC.

This clonotype was seen a handful of times. CDR3 region: CASSLWVLAGPDSHEQYF. CDR3 nucleotide sequence: TGTGCCAGCAGCTTATGGGTCTTGGCGGGCCCGGACAGCCACGAGCAGTACTTC. The J gene is TRBJ2-7, the V gene TRBV11-1; D might be TRBD1 (6 bases). Germline V gives CDR1 SGHAT, CDR2 FQDESV (reference sequence). The germline V and J ends were trimmed by 2 bases and 5 bases, with 25 bases remaining between them. This CDR3 spans 18 amino acids.

This clonotype was observed a handful of times. This chain links TRBV29-1 with TRBJ1-1; D is unclear. Germline loops: CDR1 SQVTM, CDR2 ANQGSEA. V was pared by 0 bases and J by 0 bases, with 5 bases between. The CDR3 consists of 13 residues. The CDR3 loop is CSVEDIVNTEAFF. CDR3 nucleotides: TGCAGCGTTGAAGATATAGTGAACACTGAAGCTTTCTTT. Looking up the rest from reference TRBV29-1 and TRBJ1-1 gives the full variable domain: SAVISQKPSRDICQRGTSLTIQCQVDSQVTMMFWYRQQPGQSLTLIATANQGSEATYESGFVIDKFPISRPNLTFSTLTVSNMSPEDSSIYLCSVEDIVNTEAFFGQGTRLTVV.

In this sample, this clonotype turned up many times. The chain joins TRBV5-1 to TRBJ1-2; D not certain. V dropped 6 bases and J dropped 0 bases, with 12 bases sitting between them. The CDR3 has 14 residues. Looked up from germline, CDR1 is SGHRS and CDR2 is YFSETQ. CDR3 in amino acids: CASKEGPTNYGYTF. As DNA, the CDR3 is TGCGCCAGCAAAGAAGGGCCTACTAACTATGGCTACACCTTC.

The chain links TRBV4-1 to TRBJ2-3; the D is unclear. The CDR3 length is 16 residues. Trimming took off 0 bases at V and 6 bases at J, with 16 bases between the two ends. Per germline, CDR1 MGHRA and CDR2 YSYEKL. CDR3 residues: CASSQESLSLGDTQYF. CDR3 nucleotide sequence: TGCGCCAGCAGCCAAGAATCTCTGTCTCTTGGCGATACGCAGTATTTT.

This clonotype was detected a few times. The J gene is TRBJ2-1, the V gene TRBV20-1, with D maybe TRBD1 (6 bases). CDR3 length: 13 residues. The V end was cut by 0 bases, the J end by 10 bases, with 13 bases between. Germline values: CDR1 DFQATT, CDR2 SNEGSKA (reference sequence). Here the CDR3 DNA reads TGCAGTGCTAGAGAAGCAGGGGTTAGGGAGCAGTTCTTC. Translating gives CSAREAGVREQFF.

This chain joins TRBV20-1 and TRBJ2-4, with 9 bases fitting TRBD1. The V gene end was trimmed by 6 bases and the J gene end by 1 base; junction bases not matched to a gene: 4. The CDR3 is made up of 14 amino acids. Per the germline V gene, CDR1 is DFQATT and CDR2 is SNEGSKA (reference sequence). The CDR3 sequence is CSATGGPAKNIQYF. The CDR3 DNA sequence: TGCAGTGCGACAGGGGGGCCGGCCAAAAACATTCAGTACTTC.

This clonotype was detected only a few times. This rearrangement joins TRBV15 to TRBJ2-3, with 9 positions matching TRBD2. V was pared by 0 bases and J by 3 bases, with 19 bases of the junction left unmatched. This CDR3 has 21 amino acids. Per germline, CDR1 LNHNV and CDR2 YYDKDF (reference sequence). CDR3 coding DNA: TGTGCCACCAGCAGAGACCCAACCTCCCTGGCGGGGGGGCCCGTAACAGATACGCAGTATTTT. It codes for CATSRDPTSLAGGPVTDTQYF.

The rearrangement joins TRBV7-8 to TRBJ1-1; D not resolved. The CDR3 extends over 14 amino acids. The V gene lost 2 bases and the J gene lost 1 base, with 8 bases spanning the gap. Looked up from germline, CDR1 is SGHVS and CDR2 is FQNEAQ. The CDR3 region is CASSLIPRNTEAFF. As DNA, the CDR3 is TGTGCCAGCAGCTTAATTCCGAGGAACACTGAAGCTTTCTTT.

The V and J genes are TRBV6-2 or TRBV6-3 and TRBJ2-7; 7 bases are a match to TRBD1. Germline-derived CDR1 and CDR2 are MNHEY and SVGEGT. The CDR3 length is 15 residues. Trimming at V came to 6 bases and at J to 4 bases, leaving 12 bases not matched to a gene. The CDR3 sequence is CASSRLPGQLYEQYF. The DNA of the CDR3 is TGTGCCAGCAGCCGCTTACCGGGACAGTTGTACGAGCAGTACTTC.

The chain has TRBV20-1 and TRBJ2-7; 11 bases agree with TRBD1. CDR1 is DFQATT and CDR2 is SNEGSKA in the germline V gene (reference sequence). This CDR3 has 15 amino acids. J was trimmed by 2 bases and V by 1 base; bases with no gene match: 4. This CDR3 reads CSARGRGQGAYEQYF. The CDR3 region has the DNA TGCAGTGCTAGAGGCAGGGGACAGGGGGCCTACGAGCAGTACTTC.